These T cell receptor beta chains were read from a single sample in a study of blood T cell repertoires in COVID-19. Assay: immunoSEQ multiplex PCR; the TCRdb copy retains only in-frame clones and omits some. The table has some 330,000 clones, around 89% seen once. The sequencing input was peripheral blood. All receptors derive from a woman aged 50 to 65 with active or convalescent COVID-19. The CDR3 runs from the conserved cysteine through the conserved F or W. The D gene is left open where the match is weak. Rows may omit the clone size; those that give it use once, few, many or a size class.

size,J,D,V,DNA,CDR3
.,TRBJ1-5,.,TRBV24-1,TGTGCCACCAGTGGGGTTGGCGGAGCTGGGAATCAGCCCCAGCATTTT,CATSGVGGAGNQPQHF
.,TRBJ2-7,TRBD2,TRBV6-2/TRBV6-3,TGTGCCAGCAGCTTGGGACTAGCGGTGTACGAGCAGTACTTC,CASSLGLAVYEQYF
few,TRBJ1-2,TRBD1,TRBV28,TGTGCCAGCAGATCCGCCGACAAGGGACAGGGATCCTCCCCTCCCTTC,CASRSADKGQGSSPPF
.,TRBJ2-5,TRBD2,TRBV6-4,TGTGCCAGCAGTGACTCTTGCGGGGGGGCCTCCGGGGAGACCCAGTACTTC,CASSDSCGGASGETQYF
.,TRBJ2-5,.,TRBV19,TGTGCCAGTAGTATCCAACACAGCCAAGAGACCCAGTACTTC,CASSIQHSQETQYF
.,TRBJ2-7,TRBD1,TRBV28,TGTGCCAGCACCCAAAGGGGACAGGGAGTTCACGAGCAGTACTTC,CASTQRGQGVHEQYF
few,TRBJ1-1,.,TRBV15,TGTGCCACCAGCAGAGATCATGAGGGCTCTGAAGCTTTCTTT,CATSRDHEGSEAFF
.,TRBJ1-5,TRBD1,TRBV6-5,TGTGCCAGCAACGACAGGGCTAATCAGCCCCAGCATTTT,CASNDRANQPQHF
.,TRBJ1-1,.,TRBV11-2,TGTGCCAGCAGCTTAGTCGCGGGAGAAGCTTTCTTT,CASSLVAGEAFF
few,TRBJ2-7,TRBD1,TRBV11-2,TGTGCCAGCAGCTTAGGGACAGGCTACGAGCAGTACTTC,CASSLGTGYEQYF
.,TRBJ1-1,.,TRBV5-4,TGTGCCAGCAGCAATGCAGGGACTGAAGCTTTCTTT,CASSNAGTEAFF
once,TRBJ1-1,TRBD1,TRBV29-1,TGCAGCGCCTCGGGGGACAGGGGGCCGAACACTGAAGCTTTCTTT,CSASGDRGPNTEAFF
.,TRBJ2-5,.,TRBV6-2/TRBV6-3,TGTGCCAGCAGTTATGGAAGGACACAGGGAGAGACCCAGTACTTC,CASSYGRTQGETQYF
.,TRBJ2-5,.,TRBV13,TGTGCCAGCAGCCAAATTTTAGCGGAAGAGACCCAGTACTTC,CASSQILAEETQYF
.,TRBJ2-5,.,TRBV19,TGTGCCAGTAGTATTCCCACTAGGACCCAGTACTTC,CASSIPTRTQYF